A single sample gave rise to the 21 T cell receptor beta chains below, sequenced in a study of blood T cell repertoires in COVID-19. The data were produced by immunoSEQ multiplex PCR, yet TCRdb's version contains in-frame clones alone and is incomplete. Among 25,000 to 35,000 clones listed, roughly 85% were seen once. Sample: peripheral blood. Every receptor here comes from a man between 60 and 75 years old with active COVID-19.

V gene TRBV5-1 combines with J gene TRBJ2-1; 9 bases fit TRBD2. The CDR3 is made up of 16 amino acids. Unmatched junction bases numbered 15, after V lost 3 bases and J lost 11 bases. From germline, CDR1 is SGHRS and CDR2 YFSETQ. The CDR3 reads CASSSSELAGGRKQFF. The CDR3 DNA reads as TGCGCCAGCAGCTCGTCTGAACTAGCGGGCGGGAGGAAGCAGTTCTTC. Complete variable domain (other parts from reference TRBV5-1 and TRBJ2-1): KAGVTQTPRYLIKTRGQQVTLSCSPISGHRSVSWYQQTPGQGLQFLFEYFSETQRNKGNFPGRFSGRQFSNSRSEMNVSTLELGDSALYLCASSSSELAGGRKQFFGPGTRLTVL.

V usage is TRBV19 and J usage is TRBJ2-3, with 7 bases matching TRBD1. Trimming at V came to 6 bases and at J to 4 bases, leaving 4 bases not matched to a gene. This CDR3 region has 13 residues. Germline CDR1 is LNHDA and CDR2 is SQIVND (reference sequence). Here the CDR3 reads CASRRQGADTQYF. CDR3 bases: TGTGCCAGTAGGAGACAGGGCGCAGATACGCAGTATTTT.

This clone was recorded a few times. The rearrangement uses TRBV28 and TRBJ1-2; D is perhaps TRBD1 (5 bases). Trimming stripped 3 bases from V and 7 bases from J, with 9 bases between. Germline V gene data show CDR1 as MDHEN and CDR2 as SYDVKM. There are 12 residues in the CDR3. This CDR3 reads CASSFRERGYTF. The CDR3 region has the DNA TGTGCCAGCAGTTTCAGGGAACGTGGCTACACCTTC.

V gene TRBV11-2 combines with J gene TRBJ2-1; 9 nucleotides line up with TRBD2. The CDR3 loop spans 15 amino acids. Germline assignment: CDR1 SGHAT and CDR2 FQNNGV. The ends lost 5 bases at V and 0 bases at J; junction bases unmatched: 2. This CDR3 is CASSLSGSSYNEQFF. Here the CDR3 DNA reads TGTGCCAGCAGCCTTAGCGGGAGCTCCTACAATGAGCAGTTCTTC. Drawing the rest from reference TRBV11-2 and TRBJ2-1, the complete variable domain is EAGVAQSPRYKIIEKRQSVAFWCNPISGHATLYWYQQILGQGPKLLIQFQNNGVVDDSQLPKDRFSAERLKGVDSTLKIQPAKLEDSAVYLCASSLSGSSYNEQFFGPGTRLTVL.

This clone was recorded only once. This chain joins TRBV6-5 and TRBJ2-7; 9 bases fit TRBD1. From germline, CDR1 is MNHEY and CDR2 SVGAGI. V gave up 6 bases and J gave up 2 bases; unmatched junction bases: 5. The CDR3 consists of 14 residues. This CDR3 is CASSYRGRAYEQYF. CDR3 DNA: TGTGCCAGCAGCTACAGGGGGCGGGCCTACGAGCAGTACTTC.

The chain joins TRBV28 to TRBJ2-4; 9 nucleotides match TRBD2. The length of the CDR3 is 14 residues. CDR1 and CDR2 from the germline V gene are MDHEN and SYDVKM. V shed 5 bases, J shed 3 bases, and the junction held 2 bases outside the gene matches. The DNA for the CDR3 is TGTGCCAGCAGTAAGACTAGCGGCAAAAACATTCAGTACTTC. This codes for CASSKTSGKNIQYF.

The genes are TRBV5-1 and TRBJ2-1, with a possible D match to TRBD2 (6 bases). Trimming shortened V by 2 bases and J by 3 bases, and 12 bases separated the two germline ends. The germline V gene has CDR1 SGHRS and CDR2 YFSETQ. This CDR3 comprises 15 residues. The CDR3 sequence: CASSFENSGYNEQFF. The CDR3 nucleotides read TGCGCCAGCAGCTTCGAAAATAGCGGCTACAATGAGCAGTTCTTC.

The chain couples TRBV19 to TRBJ1-6, with D possibly being TRBD1 (6 bases). V was trimmed by 10 bases and J by 7 bases, leaving 23 bases between them. CDR3 size: 16 residues. CDR1 and CDR2 from the germline V gene are LNHDA and SQIVND (reference sequence). In nucleotides, the CDR3 is TGTGCCACCCAGGACAGACCCGCCGTAGTGAATTCACCCCTCCACTTT. The encoded protein is CATQDRPAVVNSPLHF.

The V call is TRBV24-1, the J call TRBJ2-5, with D hard to call. The CDR3 runs to 12 residues. The germline gives CDR1 KGHDR, CDR2 SFDVKD. Trimming removed 5 bases from V and 0 bases from J, with 3 bases in between. CDR3 in DNA: TGTGCCACCAGTGTTAACCAAGAGACCCAGTACTTC. Protein sequence: CATSVNQETQYF.

The V and J genes are TRBV11-3 and TRBJ2-1; D is ambiguous. V lost 5 bases to trimming and J lost 1 base, with 6 bases between them. CDR3 size: 13 residues. Germline-derived CDR1 and CDR2 are SGHNT and YENEEA. The chain's CDR3 is CASSRVSYNEQFF. For the CDR3, the DNA is TGTGCCAGCAGCCGGGTGTCCTACAATGAGCAGTTCTTC.

The chain couples TRBV13 to TRBJ2-5, with D unresolved. With 0 bases removed from V and 4 bases from J, the gap between germline ends came to 12 bases. Germline V lookup: CDR1 PRHDT, CDR2 FYEKMQ (reference sequence). The CDR3 has 15 amino acids. The CDR3 here is CASSLGLTARETQYF. Written as DNA, the CDR3 is TGTGCCAGCAGCTTAGGCCTGACTGCACGAGAGACCCAGTACTTC. Together with reference TRBV13 and TRBJ2-5, the CDR3 gives the full variable domain: AAGVIQSPRHLIKEKRETATLKCYPIPRHDTVYWYQQGPGQDPQFLISFYEKMQSDKGSIPDRFSAQQFSDYHSELNMSSLELGDSALYFCASSLGLTARETQYFGPGTRLLVL.

The rearrangement joins TRBV28 to TRBJ1-5; D is unclear. The germline CDR1 and CDR2 sequences are MDHEN and SYDVKM. V shed 7 bases and J shed 2 bases, with 15 bases lying between them. The CDR3 is 15 amino acids. The CDR3 region is CASNPFQVGNQPQHF. For the CDR3, the DNA is TGTGCCAGCAACCCGTTCCAGGTCGGCAATCAGCCCCAGCATTTT. The variable domain in full, with the rest retrieved from reference TRBV28 and TRBJ1-5, is DVKVTQSSRYLVKRTGEKVFLECVQDMDHENMFWYRQDPGLGLRLIYFSYDVKMKEKGDIPEGYSVSREKKERFSLILESASTNQTSMYLCASNPFQVGNQPQHFGDGTRLSIL.

This clone was seen a handful of times. The chain couples TRBV2 to TRBJ1-2; TRBD1 matches at 8 bases. J gave up 6 bases and V 6 bases, and 6 bases lay outside the gene matches. Germline lookup yields CDR1 SNHLY and CDR2 FYNNEI. CDR3 length equals 13 residues. The CDR3 is CASRWTGSNGYTF. DNA for the CDR3: TGTGCCAGCAGATGGACAGGGTCGAATGGCTACACCTTC.

The chain carries TRBV12-5 and TRBJ2-2, with TRBD2 identical over 7 bases. J gave up 7 bases and V 0 bases, and 8 bases lay outside the gene matches. Per the germline V gene, CDR1 is LGHNT and CDR2 is FRNRAP. The CDR3 totals 16 residues. CDR3 protein: CASGLVLAGVFGELFF. The CDR3 DNA reads TGTGCTAGTGGTTTGGTATTGGCGGGAGTCTTCGGGGAGCTGTTTTTT.

The J gene is TRBJ2-1, the V gene TRBV6-6, with a weak D call TRBD2 (5 bases). Trimming pared 7 bases from V and 8 bases from J, leaving 21 bases between. The CDR3 covers 15 residues. Germline CDR1 and CDR2: MNHNY and SVGAGI (reference sequence). CDR3 residues: CASTSLAGPLDEQFF. In nucleotides, the CDR3 is TGTGCCAGCACTTCCCTAGCCGGCCCGTTGGATGAGCAGTTCTTC.

The rearrangement links TRBV19 to TRBJ2-3, with a possible D match to TRBD2 (6 bases). The germline CDR1 and CDR2 sequences are LNHDA and SQIVND (reference sequence). Trimming cost V 5 bases and J 8 bases, with 17 bases left between them. The CDR3 totals 14 residues. This CDR3 is CASSRGVVGGTQYF. CDR3 sequence (DNA): TGTGCCAGTAGTCGTGGAGTGGTCGGGGGTACGCAGTATTTT.

CDR3 sequence (DNA): TGTGCCAGCAGTTATAATGTCGGCTACACCTTC. Protein sequence: CASSYNVGYTF. This sequence joins TRBV6-6 and TRBJ1-2; D gene uncertain. The CDR3 loop spans 11 amino acids. Germline V gene data show CDR1 as MNHNY and CDR2 as SVGAGI (reference sequence). The V end lost 3 bases, the J end lost 8 bases, and 7 bases lay between the germline ends.

The chain combines TRBV6-2 or TRBV6-3 with TRBJ2-7, with D perhaps TRBD1 (6 bases). Trimming cost V 2 bases and J 5 bases, with 19 bases left between them. Germline CDR1 and CDR2: MNHEY and SVGEGT. CDR3 length equals 16 residues. CDR3 in DNA: TGTGCCAGCAGTTACACTATTGGGGGCGCTTCCCACGAGCAGTACTTC. Its translation: CASSYTIGGASHEQYF.

The chain joins TRBV11-2 to TRBJ2-5, with 9 bases matching TRBD2. Trimming at V came to 6 bases and at J to 2 bases, leaving 7 bases not matched to a gene. The CDR3 runs 15 residues. Germline lookup yields CDR1 SGHAT and CDR2 FQNNGV. CDR3 coding DNA: TGTGCCAGCAGGCCCCTAGCGGGATTACAAGAGACCCAGTACTTC. Its protein is CASRPLAGLQETQYF.

This clone is a singleton in its sample. This chain joins TRBV10-3 and TRBJ2-2; the match to TRBD2 covers 12 bases. In germline, CDR1 is ENHRY, CDR2 SYGVKD. CDR3 length: 18 amino acids. Trimming took 4 bases from V and 0 from J; bases not matched to a gene: 6. The CDR3 spells CAISVQTSGGANTGELFF. The CDR3 DNA follows: TGTGCCATCAGTGTGCAGACTAGCGGGGGAGCGAACACCGGGGAGCTGTTTTTT.

The V and J genes are TRBV5-1 and TRBJ2-7; D may be TRBD1 (6 bases). Trimming shortened V by 1 base and J by 1 base, and 21 bases separated the two germline ends. In germline, CDR1 is SGHRS, CDR2 YFSETQ. The CDR3 covers 18 residues. CDR3 amino acids: CASSLPAIQQGWSYEQYF. CDR3 nucleotide sequence: TGCGCCAGCAGCTTGCCAGCGATTCAACAGGGTTGGTCCTACGAGCAGTACTTC. Looking up the rest from reference TRBV5-1 and TRBJ2-7 gives the full variable domain: KAGVTQTPRYLIKTRGQQVTLSCSPISGHRSVSWYQQTPGQGLQFLFEYFSETQRNKGNFPGRFSGRQFSNSRSEMNVSTLELGDSALYLCASSLPAIQQGWSYEQYFGPGTRLTVT.